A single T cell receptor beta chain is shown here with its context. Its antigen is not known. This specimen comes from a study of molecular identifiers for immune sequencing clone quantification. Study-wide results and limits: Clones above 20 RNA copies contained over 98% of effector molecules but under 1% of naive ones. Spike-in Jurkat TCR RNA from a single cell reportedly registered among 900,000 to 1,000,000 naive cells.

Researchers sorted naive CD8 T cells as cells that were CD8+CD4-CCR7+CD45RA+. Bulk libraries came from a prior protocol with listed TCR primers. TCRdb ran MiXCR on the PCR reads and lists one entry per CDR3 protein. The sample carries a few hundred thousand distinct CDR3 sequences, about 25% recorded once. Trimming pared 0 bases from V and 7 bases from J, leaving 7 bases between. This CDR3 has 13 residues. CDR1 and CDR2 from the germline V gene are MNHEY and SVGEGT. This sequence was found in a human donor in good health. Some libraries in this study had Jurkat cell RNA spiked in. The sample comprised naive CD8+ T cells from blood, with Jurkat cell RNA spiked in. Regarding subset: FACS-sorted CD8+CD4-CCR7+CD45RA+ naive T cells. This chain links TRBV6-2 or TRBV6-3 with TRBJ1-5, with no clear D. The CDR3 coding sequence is TGTGCCAGCAGTTACTCGTTCCCCCAGCCCCAGCATTTT. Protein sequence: CASSYSFPQPQHF.